This T cell receptor beta chain was captured in a study of blood T cell repertoires in COVID-19. Study as a whole: Researchers got acute and convalescent COVID-19 samples from the United States, Italy and Spain.

After removal of 4 bases from V and 1 base from J, the junction contained 3 bases not matched to a gene. CDR3 length: 14 amino acids. Germline loops: CDR1 GTSNPN, CDR2 SVGIG (reference sequence). Method: immunoSEQ multiplex PCR; TCRdb's copy keeps in-frame clones and lacks some. The table shows a few hundred thousand clones, with roughly nine tenths occurring only once. V and J are TRBV30 and TRBJ1-4; 7 bases line up with TRBD1. Sequencing was done on a sample of PBMCs or T cells enriched from blood (not recorded which). This receptor was taken from a human donor in a cohort exposed to, infected with or recovered from COVID-19 (not recorded which). The donor label of this sample is uncertain. The CDR3 region has the DNA TGTGCCTGGACAGGGGGGCGAACTAATGAAAAACTGTTTTTT. Its translation: CAWTGGRTNEKLFF.